One and the same sample provided the 29 T cell receptor beta chains below, sequenced in a study of CD8 T cells in ankylosing spondylitis. TCRdb re-called the 5' RACE reads with MiXCR, one entry per CDR3 protein. The repertoire consists of roughly 130,000 distinct CDR3 sequences, with 9.3% occurring once and the leading ten covering 2.5% to 3.5%. Source material: blood, either unsorted or a sorted T cell fraction (not recorded which). The receptors derive from a male donor with ankylosing spondylitis or in good health (not recorded which).

This clonotype has a count of ten or more. The rearrangement links TRBV20-1 to TRBJ2-1, with D maybe TRBD2 (5 bases). Per germline, CDR1 DFQATT and CDR2 SNEGSKA (reference sequence). Trimming cost V 5 bases and J 3 bases, with 14 bases left between them. This CDR3 spans 14 amino acids. The CDR3 here is CSAPFSSFYNEQFF. The CDR3 DNA follows: TGCAGTGCTCCTTTCTCTAGCTTCTACAATGAGCAGTTCTTC.

This clonotype was observed many times. This rearrangement joins TRBV10-3 to TRBJ2-1, with no clear D. Per the germline V gene, CDR1 is ENHRY and CDR2 is SYGVKD. The CDR3 length is 13 residues. V was cut by 4 bases and J by 7 bases, with 11 bases left in between. The DNA for the CDR3 is TGTGCCATCAGTGGGGCGGCAAGAAATGAGCAGTTCTTC. This sequence encodes CAISGAARNEQFF.

This clonotype occurred many times. The CDR3 DNA sequence: TGCGCCAGCAGCTTGGGCGGGGGGCCACAGCCCCAGCATTTT. It yields the protein CASSLGGGPQPQHF. This chain uses TRBV5-1 with TRBJ1-5; D may be TRBD1 (6 bases). This CDR3 has 14 amino acids. The germline CDR1 and CDR2 sequences are SGHRS and YFSETQ. Trimming removed 0 bases at V and 7 bases at J, with 11 bases between.

This rearrangement joins TRBV14 to TRBJ1-1; TRBD1 agrees at 8 bases. The V gene end was trimmed by 4 bases and the J gene end by 0 bases; junction bases not matched to a gene: 10. The CDR3 extends over 17 amino acids. Germline V gene data show CDR1 as SGHDN and CDR2 as FVKESK. The CDR3 nucleotides are TGTGCCAGCAGCCCACGGACAGGGACAGACATGAACACTGAAGCTTTCTTT. It is translated as CASSPRTGTDMNTEAFF.

This clonotype was recorded a few times. This chain links TRBV20-1 with TRBJ2-3, with D possibly TRBD2 on 6 matching bases. CDR3 length equals 14 residues. CDR1 is DFQATT and CDR2 is SNEGSKA in the germline V gene (reference sequence). V lost 6 bases and J 4 bases, leaving 17 bases between the germline ends. CDR3 coding DNA: TGCAGTGCGGCGGGGAGCTCCCGCCCAGATACGCAGTATTTT. It encodes CSAAGSSRPDTQYF.

In this sample, this clonotype turned up many times. The chain is built from TRBV3-1 and TRBJ2-3; no firm D call. The CDR3 covers 14 residues. V lost 6 bases and J 2 bases, leaving 12 bases between the germline ends. Germline V gene data show CDR1 as LGHDT and CDR2 as YNNKEL (reference sequence). The CDR3 protein is CASSIGRITDTQYF. CDR3 coding DNA: TGTGCCAGCAGTATCGGACGGATCACAGATACGCAGTATTTT.

The gene calls are TRBV7-2 and TRBJ2-3; D gene unclear. V dropped 1 base and J dropped 4 bases, with 9 bases sitting between them. This CDR3 is 14 amino acids long. CDR1 is SGHTA, CDR2 FQGNSA, per germline. The CDR3 spells CASSLGAAPDTQYF. In nucleotides, the CDR3 is TGTGCCAGCAGCTTAGGCGCCGCACCAGATACGCAGTATTTT. The variable domain in full, with the rest retrieved from reference TRBV7-2 and TRBJ2-3, is GAGVSQSPSNKVTEKGKDVELRCDPISGHTALYWYRQSLGQGLEFLIYFQGNSAPDKSGLPSDRFSAERTGGSVSTLTIQRTQQEDSAVYLCASSLGAAPDTQYFGPGTRLTVL.

This chain connects TRBV6-4 to TRBJ2-3, with 12 bases that match TRBD2. Germline V lookup: CDR1 MRHNA, CDR2 SNTAGT. The length of the CDR3 is 14 residues. J was trimmed by 6 bases and V by 6 bases; bases with no gene match: 4. CDR3 sequence: CASRTSGGGDTQYF. As DNA, the CDR3 is TGTGCCAGCAGGACTAGCGGGGGCGGGGATACGCAGTATTTT.

This clonotype was seen at least ten times. This sequence joins TRBV4-3 and TRBJ1-5; D gene ambiguous. The CDR3 runs to 15 residues. Trimming left V 0 bases short and J 3 bases short, with 9 bases between. Germline loops: CDR1 LGHNA, CDR2 YSLEER. In DNA form, the CDR3 reads TGCGCCAGCAGCCAAGATTGGTTGGTCAATCAGCCCCAGCATTTT. Translated, it gives CASSQDWLVNQPQHF.

This clonotype appeared many times. The gene calls are TRBV7-2 and TRBJ2-5; TRBD1 might be the D (5 bases). V was trimmed by 4 bases and J by 1 base, leaving 16 bases between them. Germline lookup yields CDR1 SGHTA and CDR2 FQGNSA. The CDR3 totals 16 residues. The CDR3 nucleotides read TGTGCCAGCAGCTCTCCAACGACAGATCGCCAAGAGACCCAGTACTTC. Translated, it gives CASSSPTTDRQETQYF.

This clonotype has ten or more counts. The chain carries TRBV4-3 and TRBJ2-1; tentative D call: TRBD2 (6 bases). The CDR3 runs to 17 residues. The germline V gene encodes CDR1 LGHNA and CDR2 YSLEER. The ends were cut back, 0 bases at V and 2 bases at J, with 14 bases in the middle. The CDR3 nucleotides are TGCGCCAGCAGCCAAGATGCTAGCGCCAGGACCTACAATGAGCAGTTCTTC. Its translation: CASSQDASARTYNEQFF.

The table lists this clonotype with many counts. The V call is TRBV6-6, the J call TRBJ1-6; 9 nucleotides align to TRBD1. CDR1 MNHNY and CDR2 SVGAGI come from the germline V gene (reference sequence). The CDR3 length is 13 residues. The J segment lost 10 bases and the V segment lost 9 bases, leaving 7 bases of the junction unmatched. The chain's CDR3 is CASAGQGGSPLHF. DNA of the CDR3: TGTGCCAGTGCGGGACAGGGAGGGTCACCCCTCCACTTT.

This clonotype was counted ten times or more. This rearrangement joins TRBV12-3 or TRBV12-4 to TRBJ2-6; TRBD1 is a possible D gene (5 bases). This CDR3 has 15 residues. The V and J ends lost 5 bases and 1 base respectively, with 9 bases between them. CDR3 DNA sequence: TGTGCCAGCAGTCCACCAGGGTCTGGGGCCAACGTCCTGACTTTC. It codes for CASSPPGSGANVLTF.

The V call is TRBV6-1, the J call TRBJ1-5; 7 nucleotides match TRBD1. Germline V gives CDR1 MNHNS, CDR2 SASEGT. The CDR3 consists of 15 residues. V lost 5 bases to trimming and J lost 1 base; unmatched junction nucleotides: 5. The CDR3 DNA reads TGTGCCAGCAGTCAGTTGGGACAGAGCAATCAGCCCCAGCATTTT. Translated, it gives CASSQLGQSNQPQHF.

This clonotype was seen repeatedly, ten times or more. V is TRBV21-1 and J is TRBJ2-4. TRBV21-1 is listed as a pseudogene. This CDR3 is 17 amino acids long. The CDR3 bases are TGTGCCAGCAGCAAAGCGGTGAGGAGGCCAGCAAAAAACATTCAGTACTTC. Its protein product is CASSKAVRRPAKNIQYF.

Concerning this clonotype itself: It may be a read error: a sequence one base away is much more abundant. V usage is TRBV29-1 and J usage is TRBJ1-1, with a possible D match to TRBD1 (5 bases). Germline CDR1 and CDR2: SQVTM and ANQGSEA. V was pared by 4 bases and J by 3 bases, with 12 bases between. The length of the CDR3 is 13 residues. CDR3 loop: CSVGGVRDTEAFF. CDR3 nucleotides: TGCAGCGTTGGAGGGGTACGGGACACTGAAGCTTTCTTT.

This clonotype was seen many times. V and J are TRBV7-8 and TRBJ2-7; D remains unclear. Per the germline V gene, CDR1 is SGHVS and CDR2 is FQNEAQ. V was pared by 5 bases and J by 3 bases, with 17 bases between. This CDR3 is built from 15 residues. CDR3 in amino acids: CASSRRPNRDYEQYF. As DNA, the CDR3 is TGTGCCAGCAGCAGAAGACCTAATAGAGACTACGAGCAGTACTTC. The whole variable domain, filled in from reference TRBV7-8 and TRBJ2-7, reads GAGVSQSPRYKVAKRGQDVALRCDPISGHVSLFWYQQALGQGPEFLTYFQNEAQLDKSGLPSDRFFAERPEGSVSTLKIQRTQQEDSAVYLCASSRRPNRDYEQYFGPGTRLTVT.

This clonotype was counted ten times or more. The rearrangement uses TRBV12-3 or TRBV12-4 and TRBJ1-2; no clear D gene. V was shortened by 3 bases and J by 3 bases, with 11 bases between the two germline ends. The CDR3 contains 14 residues. The DNA for the CDR3 is TGTGCCAGCAGTTTTTTGATAGGTGACTATGGCTACACCTTC. The encoded protein is CASSFLIGDYGYTF.

Comment on this clonotype: Being one base from a much bigger clone, this may be a read error. CDR3 in amino acids: CSAGRRNQETQYF. CDR3 nucleotide sequence: TGCAGTGCCGGCAGGCGGAACCAAGAGACCCAGTACTTC. The chain is built from TRBV20-1 and TRBJ2-5; no definite D call. Per germline, CDR1 DFQATT and CDR2 SNEGSKA (reference sequence). The CDR3 runs to 13 residues. Trimming shortened V by 6 bases and J by 0 bases, and 11 bases separated the two germline ends.

Many counts were recorded for this clonotype. V is TRBV11-2 and J is TRBJ2-1; D possibly uses TRBD1 or TRBD2 (5 bases each). Per germline, CDR1 SGHAT and CDR2 FQNNGV. V lost 4 bases and J lost 0, with 16 bases in between. The CDR3 is 17 amino acids. Here the CDR3 DNA reads TGTGCCAGCAGCTCACGAATCAGGGAGAGCTCCTACAATGAGCAGTTCTTC. It is translated as CASSSRIRESSYNEQFF.

This clonotype was counted many times. The chain joins TRBV7-2 to TRBJ2-7; TRBD2 matches at 13 bases. Germline CDR1 is SGHTA and CDR2 is FQGNSA. After removal of 4 bases from V and 4 bases from J, the junction contained 4 bases not matched to a gene. The CDR3 is made up of 15 amino acids. The CDR3 reads CASSSGLAGIYEQYF. The DNA for the CDR3 is TGTGCCAGCAGCTCGGGACTAGCGGGAATTTACGAGCAGTACTTC.

There are many counts of this clonotype. This chain links TRBV4-3 with TRBJ1-3; D is unclear. The V gene's germline CDR1 is LGHNA and CDR2 YSLEER. Trimming shortened V by 0 bases and J by 0 bases, and 6 bases separated the two germline ends. The CDR3 consists of 15 residues. The CDR3 region has the DNA TGCGCCAGCAGCCAAGATGATCTCTCTGGAAACACCATATATTTT. Translated, it gives CASSQDDLSGNTIYF.

The V and J genes are TRBV20-1 and TRBJ1-1; TRBD1 is a possible D gene (5 bases). The CDR3 length is 15 residues. Germline V lookup: CDR1 DFQATT, CDR2 SNEGSKA (reference sequence). Trimming removed 5 bases from V and 4 bases from J, with 20 bases in between. The CDR3 loop is CSAPNGGLGPTEAFF. The CDR3 coding sequence is TGCAGTGCTCCCAACGGGGGTTTGGGACCCACTGAAGCTTTCTTT.

This clonotype has a count of ten or more. This chain uses TRBV20-1 with TRBJ2-7; D possibly corresponds to TRBD2 (6 bases). Looked up from germline, CDR1 is DFQATT and CDR2 is SNEGSKA (reference sequence). CDR3 size: 10 residues. The V end lost 5 bases, the J end lost 4 bases, and 6 bases lay between the germline ends. The CDR3, as DNA: TGCAGTGCTGGGACTTACGAGCAGTACTTC. Its protein is CSAGTYEQYF.

The rearrangement uses TRBV2 and TRBJ1-1; D remains ambiguous. The CDR3 loop spans 16 amino acids. Germline-derived CDR1 and CDR2 are SNHLY and FYNNEI. Trimming left V 3 bases short and J 3 bases short, with 17 bases between. The CDR3 bases are TGTGCCAGCAGTGACAGAAGGGTCGTCGATTACACTGAAGCTTTCTTT. The encoded protein is CASSDRRVVDYTEAFF. Full variable domain (rest looked up from reference TRBV2 and TRBJ1-1): EPEVTQTPSHQVTQMGQEVILRCVPISNHLYFYWYRQILGQKVEFLVSFYNNEISEKSEIFDDQFSVERPDGSNFTLKIRSTKLEDSAMYFCASSDRRVVDYTEAFFGQGTRLTVV.

Turning to this clonotype: A much more abundant neighbour one base away suggests this may be a read error. The rearrangement uses TRBV20-1 and TRBJ2-7; TRBD1 aligns across 10 bases. Germline values: CDR1 DFQATT, CDR2 SNEGSKA (reference sequence). J was trimmed by 6 bases and V by 6 bases; bases with no gene match: 8. The CDR3 consists of 13 residues. CDR3: CSARQGAQCEQYF. In DNA form, the CDR3 reads TGCAGTGCCAGACAGGGGGCACAATGCGAGCAGTACTTC.

The chain has TRBV20-1 and TRBJ2-1, with 7 bases matching TRBD2. The CDR3 spans 15 residues. Germline loops: CDR1 DFQATT, CDR2 SNEGSKA (reference sequence). V shed 0 bases, J shed 0 bases, and the junction held 2 bases outside the gene matches. CDR3 sequence reads: CSARDAGVSYNEQFF. In DNA form, the CDR3 reads TGCAGTGCTAGAGACGCGGGAGTCTCCTACAATGAGCAGTTCTTC.

This clonotype was seen many times. One junction end does not reproduce the germline sequence, and a read error may be involved. V is TRBV11-2 and J is TRBJ2-7, with D uncertain. Germline V gives CDR1 SGHAT, CDR2 FQNNGV. This CDR3 contains 19 residues. The CDR3 loop is CASSLDLAPAEPFSYEQYF. DNA for the CDR3: TGTGCCAGCAGCCTAGACTTAGCCCCGGCAGAACCCTTTTCCTACGAGCAGTACTTC.

This clonotype was observed at least ten times. The chain has TRBV4-2 and TRBJ2-1; D is unresolved. The germline CDR1 and CDR2 sequences are LGHNA and YNFKEQ. The CDR3 extends over 16 amino acids. V was trimmed by 0 bases and J by 0 bases, leaving 9 bases between them. The CDR3 coding sequence is TGTGCCAGCAGCCAAGACAGTATAAGCTCCTACAATGAGCAGTTCTTC. Protein sequence: CASSQDSISSYNEQFF.